This T cell receptor beta chain was sequenced for a study of CD8+ T cells in alopecia areata. Study outcomes and limitations: Many expanded lesional clones persisted in scalp and blood during tofacitinib treatment. Among the 100 top clones, expanded CD8+ clones, like scalp clonality, were significantly decreased by tofacitinib.

CDR1 and CDR2 (germline): SEHNR, FQNEAQ (reference sequence). V lost 1 base and J lost 4, with 4 bases in between. The CDR3 covers 12 residues. Isolated RNA was reverse transcribed into cDNA used as the sequencing template. The table came from immunoSEQ multiplex PCR; TCRdb's copy has only in-frame clones and leaves some out. The table lists several thousand clones, more than 60% of them singletons. The treatment was: oral pan-JAK inhibitor, 5-10 mg twice daily. Peripheral blood and lesional scalp punch biopsies were taken from alopecia areata patients. In the case of this clone: Its antigen remains unidentified.

The sequencing used skin, collected at week 24, from a patient treated with tofacitinib. The TCR originated in a human donor with alopecia areata. V gene TRBV7-9 combines with J gene TRBJ1-2; D call uncertain. In DNA, the CDR3 is TGTGCCAGCAGCTTAGAGGTCTATGGCTACACCTTC. Its protein product is CASSLEVYGYTF.